These 16 T cell receptor beta chains were all obtained from the same sample, sequenced in a study of beta chain features in type 1 diabetes. Notes on the study in general: TCRB CDR3s from Type 1 diabetes patients were moderately but significantly shorter in all four CD4+ subsets.

Reverse transcribing all isolated RNA meant expressed TCRB transcripts were sequenced. The data were produced by immunoSEQ multiplex PCR, yet TCRdb's version contains in-frame clones alone and is incomplete. This table has 550,000 to 850,000 clones, roughly 13% appearing once. Their specific antigens are unknown. The sample consisted of naive CD4+ T cells from blood. The source is a man aged 18 to 30 with type 1 diabetes.

The chain joins TRBV1 to TRBJ1-5; the D call in the table, TRBD1, was not verified against the DNA. TRBV1 is designated a pseudogene. The CDR3 loop spans 17 amino acids. The CDR3 sequence: CTSSQDKAGGRDQPQHF. CDR3 nucleotide sequence: TGCACCAGCAGCCAAGATAAGGCAGGGGGCAGGGATCAGCCCCAGCATTTT.

The chain uses TRBV30 and TRBJ1-1; weak D call: TRBD1 (6 bases). This CDR3 contains 13 residues. V lost 3 bases and J 3 bases, leaving 11 bases between the germline ends. Germline values: CDR1 GTSNPN, CDR2 SVGIG (reference sequence). CDR3 loop: CAWRSGAYTEAFF. CDR3 nucleotides: TGTGCCTGGAGGTCGGGGGCGTACACTGAAGCTTTCTTT. Using reference TRBV30 and TRBJ1-1 for the parts outside the CDR3, the full variable domain is SQTIHQWPATLVQPVGSPLSLECTVEGTSNPNLYWYRQAAGRGLQLLFYSVGIGQISSEVPQNLSASRPQDRQFILSSKKLLLSDSGFYLCAWRSGAYTEAFFGQGTRLTVV.

V is TRBV5-1 and J is TRBJ2-5; D is unclear. The germline CDR1 and CDR2 sequences are SGHRS and YFSETQ. Deletions cut 4 bases from V and 2 bases from J, with 9 bases between. This CDR3 has 13 amino acids. The CDR3 loop is CASSVGIQETQYF. The CDR3 nucleotides are TGCGCCAGCAGCGTGGGAATTCAAGAGACCCAGTACTTC.

V is TRBV6-5 and J is TRBJ2-1; D remains ambiguous. Germline V CDR1 and CDR2: MNHEY, SVGAGI. This CDR3 contains 15 residues. V was trimmed by 0 bases and J by 5 bases, leaving 11 bases between them. The CDR3 is CASSYSERPNNEQFF. In nucleotides, the CDR3 is TGTGCCAGCAGTTACTCGGAACGCCCGAACAATGAGCAGTTCTTC.

This clone turned up a few times. The rearrangement links TRBV7-9 to TRBJ1-2; TRBD1 might be the D (6 bases). V lost 4 bases and J 0 bases, leaving 12 bases between the germline ends. The germline gives CDR1 SEHNR, CDR2 FQNEAQ (reference sequence). The CDR3 is made up of 15 amino acids. As DNA, the CDR3 is TGTGCCAGCAGCTCCGACAGGAGCCCTAACTATGGCTACACCTTC. Its translation: CASSSDRSPNYGYTF. The variable domain in full, with the rest retrieved from reference TRBV7-9 and TRBJ1-2, is DTGVSQNPRHKITKRGQNVTFRCDPISEHNRLYWYRQTLGQGPEFLTYFQNEAQLEKSRLLSDRFSAERPKGSFSTLEIQRTEQGDSAMYLCASSSDRSPNYGYTFGSGTRLTVV.

This clone has more than one count but fewer than ten. CDR3 amino acids: CASSQGAGADTQYF. For the CDR3, the DNA is TGCGCCAGCAGCCAGGGGGCGGGGGCAGATACGCAGTATTTT. V is TRBV4-1 and J is TRBJ2-3, with a possible D match to TRBD2 (7 bases). Germline CDR1 and CDR2: MGHRA and YSYEKL. Between the trimmed V and J ends, which lost 3 bases and 4 bases, there was a span of 11 bases. The CDR3 extends over 14 amino acids.

The chain links TRBV10-1 to TRBJ2-7; 7 nucleotides line up with TRBD1. There are 15 residues in the CDR3. The V segment lost 0 bases and the J segment 3 bases; nucleotides outside the gene matches: 5. Germline values: CDR1 WNHNN, CDR2 SYGVQD (reference sequence). CDR3 residues: CASSESWTGNYEQYF. In DNA form, the CDR3 reads TGCGCCAGCAGTGAGTCTTGGACAGGCAACTACGAGCAGTACTTC.

This sequence joins TRBV27 and TRBJ2-5; TRBD2 aligns across 14 bases. The CDR3 loop spans 18 amino acids. J lost 2 bases, V lost 7 bases, and 12 bases had no gene match. CDR1 and CDR2 (germline): MNHEY, SMNVEV (reference sequence). CDR3 in amino acids: CASTNPEGLAGAQETQYF. The CDR3 DNA reads as TGTGCCAGCACGAACCCCGAGGGACTAGCGGGGGCTCAAGAGACCCAGTACTTC.

V is TRBV2 and J is TRBJ2-5; D possibly corresponds to TRBD2 (5 bases). Germline V gene sequence: CDR1 SNHLY, CDR2 FYNNEI. V lost 2 bases and J 7 bases, leaving 11 bases between the germline ends. The CDR3 is 13 amino acids. CDR3 amino acids: CASSETLAGTQYF. The CDR3 DNA reads as TGTGCCAGCAGTGAAACGCTAGCAGGGACCCAGTACTTC.

V usage is TRBV5-6 and J usage is TRBJ2-1; 10 bases fit TRBD2. Germline assignment: CDR1 SGHDT and CDR2 YYEEEE. V shed 1 base, J shed 2 bases, and the junction held 3 bases outside the gene matches. The CDR3 runs 16 residues. The CDR3 bases are TGTGCCAGCAGCTTGCCTAGCGGGGGCCCCTACAATGAGCAGTTCTTC. The encoded protein is CASSLPSGGPYNEQFF.

The chain combines TRBV2 with TRBJ2-7; D is possibly TRBD1 or TRBD2 (5 bases each). This CDR3 spans 12 amino acids. V shed 6 bases and J shed 2 bases, with 8 bases lying between them. The germline V gene has CDR1 SNHLY and CDR2 FYNNEI. DNA for the CDR3: TGTGCCAGCAGGGGACCGACCTACGAGCAGTACTTC. Translated, it gives CASRGPTYEQYF.

This clone was picked up a small number of times. The chain joins TRBV9 to TRBJ1-1; D possibly corresponds to TRBD1 (5 bases). Trimming removed 4 bases at V and 5 bases at J, with 15 bases between. Germline V CDR1 and CDR2: SGDLS, YYNGEE. CDR3 length equals 14 residues. In nucleotides, the CDR3 is TGTGCCAGCAGCTTGAACCCGGGGGAAACTGAAGCTTTCTTT. This codes for CASSLNPGETEAFF. The full variable domain, rest sourced from reference TRBV9 and TRBJ1-1, is DSGVTQTPKHLITATGQRVTLRCSPRSGDLSVYWYQQSLDQGLQFLIQYYNGEERAKGNILERFSAQQFPDLHSELNLSSLELGDSALYFCASSLNPGETEAFFGQGTRLTVV.

The rearrangement uses TRBV15 and TRBJ2-4; D ambiguous. V lost 3 bases, J lost 1 base, and 10 bases lay in between. Looked up from germline, CDR1 is LNHNV and CDR2 is YYDKDF (reference sequence). The CDR3 has 15 amino acids. CDR3 amino acids: CATSRLSVAKNIQYF. The CDR3 nucleotides are TGTGCCACCAGCAGGCTCAGCGTTGCCAAAAACATTCAGTACTTC.

This clone was recorded a few times. The chain joins TRBV6-5 to TRBJ1-2; 7 bases are shared with TRBD1. J gave up 6 bases and V 0 bases, and 1 base lay outside the gene matches. The CDR3 loop spans 13 amino acids. The germline V gene encodes CDR1 MNHEY and CDR2 SVGAGI. CDR3 sequence: CASSYSQGNGYTF. The CDR3 DNA reads as TGTGCCAGCAGTTACTCACAGGGGAATGGCTACACCTTC.

The chain links TRBV9 to TRBJ2-1; no clear D. Germline assignment: CDR1 SGDLS and CDR2 YYNGEE. This CDR3 has 16 residues. V lost 0 bases to trimming and J lost 0 bases, with 10 bases between them. The CDR3, as DNA: TGTGCCAGCAGCGTAGCCGGTTCTCACTCCTACAATGAGCAGTTCTTC. Its protein product is CASSVAGSHSYNEQFF.

This clone appeared a few times. This chain joins TRBV28 and TRBJ2-3; 8 nucleotides align to TRBD2. Germline V lookup: CDR1 MDHEN, CDR2 SYDVKM. The CDR3 runs 15 residues. Trimming cost V 4 bases and J 2 bases; bases outside gene matches: 5. The CDR3 is CASSSPGGATDTQYF. DNA for the CDR3: TGTGCCAGCAGTTCCCCGGGGGGGGCCACAGATACGCAGTATTTT. Full variable domain (missing parts from reference TRBV28 and TRBJ2-3): DVKVTQSSRYLVKRTGEKVFLECVQDMDHENMFWYRQDPGLGLRLIYFSYDVKMKEKGDIPEGYSVSREKKERFSLILESASTNQTSMYLCASSSPGGATDTQYFGPGTRLTVL.